The 27 T cell receptor beta chains given below trace back to one sample, sequenced in a study of cytomegalovirus exposure and HLA in healthy donors. PCR involved 60 Vbeta and 13 Jbeta primers. Sequencing was performed with immunoSEQ multiplex PCR; in TCRdb, only in-frame clones are kept and a portion is missing. The table has 120,000 to 150,000 clones, over 80% seen once. Sequences were obtained from PBMCs. These receptors were collected from a male donor in good health and CMV-seronegative.

V and J are TRBV12-5 and TRBJ2-1; no firm D call. V dropped 0 bases and J dropped 3 bases, with 9 bases sitting between them. Germline CDR1 LGHNT, CDR2 FRNRAP. This CDR3 is 15 amino acids long. This chain's CDR3 is CASGLVLHSYNEQFF. In nucleotides, the CDR3 is TGTGCTAGTGGTTTGGTACTCCACAGCTACAATGAGCAGTTCTTC.

The chain uses TRBV25-1 and TRBJ2-3; 14 bases match TRBD2. Germline assignment: CDR1 MGHDK and CDR2 SYGVNS. With 8 bases clipped from V and 3 bases from J, the junction kept 10 bases outside the gene matches. The CDR3 runs 17 residues. The CDR3 spells CASQGLAGAAPTDTQYF. The DNA of the CDR3 is TGTGCCAGCCAGGGACTAGCGGGGGCCGCTCCAACAGATACGCAGTATTTT.

The chain couples TRBV9 to TRBJ1-1, with D unclear. Trimming cost V 3 bases and J 1 base, with 10 bases left between them. The CDR3 totals 14 residues. In germline, CDR1 is SGDLS, CDR2 YYNGEE. The CDR3 is CASSASPGNTEAFF. The CDR3 nucleotides are TGTGCCAGCAGCGCCAGTCCAGGGAACACTGAAGCTTTCTTT.

The chain couples TRBV9 to TRBJ1-4, with D possibly being TRBD1 (6 bases). CDR3 length: 17 amino acids. The V gene lost 4 bases and the J gene lost 0 bases, with 16 bases spanning the gap. From germline, CDR1 is SGDLS and CDR2 YYNGEE. The CDR3 here is CASSPQQGIATNEKLFF. CDR3 DNA: TGTGCCAGCAGCCCTCAGCAGGGGATTGCAACTAATGAAAAACTGTTTTTT. Together with reference TRBV9 and TRBJ1-4, the CDR3 gives the full variable domain: DSGVTQTPKHLITATGQRVTLRCSPRSGDLSVYWYQQSLDQGLQFLIQYYNGEERAKGNILERFSAQQFPDLHSELNLSSLELGDSALYFCASSPQQGIATNEKLFFGSGTQLSVL.

This clone appeared a single time. The chain joins TRBV7-3 to TRBJ2-2; D might be TRBD2 (5 bases). The CDR3 loop spans 15 amino acids. With 2 bases removed from V and 1 base from J, the gap between germline ends came to 8 bases. Germline V gene sequence: CDR1 SGHTA, CDR2 FQGTGA. The CDR3 DNA sequence: TGTGCCAGCAGCTTATCGGGAAGGAACACCGGGGAGCTGTTTTTT. Protein: CASSLSGRNTGELFF.

The rearrangement joins TRBV28 to TRBJ2-7, with 7 nucleotides matching TRBD1. Trimming took 4 bases from V and 4 from J; bases not matched to a gene: 10. Germline CDR1 is MDHEN and CDR2 is SYDVKM. The CDR3 is 15 residues long. In nucleotides, the CDR3 is TGTGCCAGCAGTTCGTCGGGACAGAGGGGATACGAGCAGTACTTC. Translating it yields CASSSSGQRGYEQYF.

The rearrangement links TRBV10-3 to TRBJ1-4; D possibly corresponds to TRBD1 (5 bases). In germline, CDR1 is ENHRY, CDR2 SYGVKD. The CDR3 is 14 residues long. V was cut by 3 bases and J by 6 bases, with 11 bases left in between. The CDR3 reads CAISDLTRDEKLFF. The CDR3 DNA reads as TGTGCCATCAGTGATTTAACCAGGGATGAAAAACTGTTTTTT.

This chain uses TRBV7-9 with TRBJ2-3, with 8 bases fitting TRBD1. V was pared by 5 bases and J by 2 bases, with 15 bases of the junction left unmatched. CDR3 size: 18 residues. CDR1 is SEHNR and CDR2 is FQNEAQ in the germline V gene (reference sequence). The CDR3 bases are TGTGCCAGCAGCCCGAGACGACAGGGGCCGTCTCTCACAGATACGCAGTATTTT. This encodes CASSPRRQGPSLTDTQYF.

J is TRBJ2-3 and V is TRBV6-1; D not resolved. V gave up 6 bases and J gave up 0 bases, with 4 bases separating them. Germline CDR1 MNHNS, CDR2 SASEGT. This CDR3 comprises 12 residues. The CDR3 bases are TGTGCCAGCAGGCAGAGCACAGATACGCAGTATTTT. Residues: CASRQSTDTQYF.

The V gene is TRBV14, the J gene TRBJ2-1; weak D call: TRBD2 (5 bases). The CDR3 length is 17 residues. Germline V gene data show CDR1 as SGHDN and CDR2 as FVKESK. Deletions cut 4 bases from V and 5 bases from J, with 21 bases between. In DNA form, the CDR3 reads TGTGCCAGCAGCCGGGATGGCGGGCGCCTACTAAACAATGAGCAGTTCTTC. Its translation: CASSRDGGRLLNNEQFF.

The chain joins TRBV11-3 to TRBJ1-3; 7 nucleotides match TRBD1. CDR3 length: 16 amino acids. V was pared by 1 base and J by 7 bases, with 10 bases of the junction left unmatched. The germline CDR1 and CDR2 sequences are SGHNT and YENEEA. The chain's CDR3 is CASSLVWDSLWNTIYF. The CDR3 nucleotides read TGTGCCAGCAGCTTAGTTTGGGACAGCCTTTGGAACACCATATATTTT.

This chain uses TRBV19 with TRBJ2-7; 9 bases are shared with TRBD1. After removal of 2 bases from V and 6 bases from J, the junction contained 5 bases not matched to a gene. The CDR3 spans 14 residues. Germline values: CDR1 LNHDA, CDR2 SQIVND (reference sequence). CDR3: CASSISGQGSEQYF. In DNA, the CDR3 is TGTGCCAGTAGTATATCGGGACAGGGATCCGAGCAGTACTTC.

This sequence joins TRBV9 and TRBJ2-6; a weak D match, TRBD1 (6 bases). The CDR3 loop spans 16 amino acids. Trimming took off 4 bases at V and 0 bases at J, with 11 bases between the two ends. The germline V gene has CDR1 SGDLS and CDR2 YYNGEE. The CDR3 nucleotides read TGTGCCAGCAGCTTTTACAGGGACTCTGGGGCCAACGTCCTGACTTTC. It specifies CASSFYRDSGANVLTF.

The rearrangement joins TRBV27 to TRBJ1-1, with 7 positions matching TRBD1. Germline CDR1 and CDR2: MNHEY and SMNVEV (reference sequence). The CDR3 length is 14 residues. Germline trimming cut 6 bases from V and 1 base from J; bases unmatched to any gene: 5. In DNA form, the CDR3 reads TGTGCCAGCAGGCCGGGACAGCAGAACACTGAAGCTTTCTTT. Its translation is CASRPGQQNTEAFF.

The rearrangement joins TRBV28 to TRBJ1-4; D not certain. Trimming took off 3 bases at V and 5 bases at J, with 25 bases between the two ends. This CDR3 has 19 amino acids. CDR1 is MDHEN and CDR2 is SYDVKM in the germline V gene. CDR3 DNA: TGTGCCAGCAGTTTCCGACATTCCCTCCTTCTTCTCTTAAATGAAAAACTGTTTTTT. This gives the protein CASSFRHSLLLLLNEKLFF. Together with reference TRBV28 and TRBJ1-4, the CDR3 gives the full variable domain: DVKVTQSSRYLVKRTGEKVFLECVQDMDHENMFWYRQDPGLGLRLIYFSYDVKMKEKGDIPEGYSVSREKKERFSLILESASTNQTSMYLCASSFRHSLLLLLNEKLFFGSGTQLSVL.

This chain connects TRBV5-6 to TRBJ1-4; maybe TRBD1 (5 bases). V lost 4 bases and J lost 3, with 16 bases in between. Germline V gene sequence: CDR1 SGHDT, CDR2 YYEEEE. The CDR3 is 16 residues long. CDR3 in DNA: TGTGCCAGCAGCCTAGGGGTATTGCCGGCTAATGAAAAACTGTTTTTT. This encodes CASSLGVLPANEKLFF.

Only a few counts were recorded for this clone. J is TRBJ1-1 and V is TRBV5-6; the D is unclear. V lost 2 bases and J 3 bases, leaving 5 bases between the germline ends. In germline, CDR1 is SGHDT, CDR2 YYEEEE. The length of the CDR3 is 12 residues. The CDR3 region is CASSLQDTEAFF. CDR3 DNA sequence: TGTGCCAGCAGCTTACAAGACACTGAAGCTTTCTTT.

This chain links TRBV23-1 with TRBJ1-1, with a weak D call TRBD1 (5 bases). TRBV23-1 is identified as an open reading frame with a role that is uncertain. With 4 bases removed from V and 2 bases from J, the gap between germline ends came to 11 bases. The CDR3 length is 14 residues. In nucleotides, the CDR3 is TGCGCCAGCAGTCGGGAGGGGAGAAACACTGAAGCTTTCTTT. This sequence encodes CASSREGRNTEAFF.

This clone was recorded at least ten times. The chain has TRBV5-8 and TRBJ2-1; TRBD2 might be the D (5 bases). CDR1 and CDR2 from the germline V gene are SGHTS and YDEGEE. The CDR3 length is 14 residues. The V gene lost 1 base and the J gene lost 9 bases, with 14 bases spanning the gap. In DNA, the CDR3 is TGTGCCAGCAGCTTGCCAGCTGCGGCGGGTGAGCAGTTCTTC. Protein sequence: CASSLPAAAGEQFF.

The chain is built from TRBV5-1 and TRBJ2-5; the match to TRBD2 covers 7 bases. Near its end, the DNA agrees better with TRBJ2-7, so the J call may be wrong. This CDR3 spans 15 amino acids. Germline values: CDR1 SGHRS, CDR2 YFSETQ. The CDR3 loop reads CASSLRGGGTYEQYF. The CDR3 region has the DNA TGCGCCAGCAGCTTGCGAGGCGGGGGAACTTACGAGCAGTACTTC.

The gene calls are TRBV6-1 and TRBJ2-2; TRBD1 agrees at 7 bases. Per germline, CDR1 MNHNS and CDR2 SASEGT. V lost 5 bases, J lost 3 bases, and 3 bases stayed unmatched. This CDR3 comprises 14 residues. In DNA, the CDR3 is TGTGCCAGCAGTCCCACAGGGGACACCGGGGAGCTGTTTTTT. Amino acids: CASSPTGDTGELFF.

The chain recombines TRBV27 with TRBJ2-5; 9 bases line up with TRBD2. The ends lost 2 bases at V and 2 bases at J; junction bases unmatched: 12. Looked up from germline, CDR1 is MNHEY and CDR2 is SMNVEV (reference sequence). This CDR3 region has 18 residues. The CDR3 DNA sequence: TGTGCCAGCAGTTTAACCCCTTTGGCGGGGGGGCTTCAAGAGACCCAGTACTTC. It translates to CASSLTPLAGGLQETQYF.

Worth noting for this clone: The same CDR3 is also encoded by other DNA sequences in this sample. The chain combines TRBV7-9 with TRBJ1-6; no firm D call. Trimming took off 0 bases at V and 5 bases at J, with 8 bases between the two ends. Germline V gene lookup returns CDR1 SEHNR and CDR2 FQNEAQ (reference sequence). The CDR3 is 15 residues long. In DNA form, the CDR3 reads TGTGCCAGCAGCTTAGCTTTGGCAGATAATTCACCCCTCCACTTT. It yields the protein CASSLALADNSPLHF.

The gene calls are TRBV11-1 and TRBJ1-1; D ambiguous. The V end was cut by 5 bases, the J end by 0 bases, with 16 bases between. Germline V gives CDR1 SGHAT, CDR2 FQDESV (reference sequence). The CDR3 extends over 16 amino acids. The CDR3 reads CASSPGTGGMNTEAFF. In DNA form, the CDR3 reads TGTGCCAGCAGCCCCGGTACGGGAGGAATGAACACTGAAGCTTTCTTT.

This chain uses TRBV27 with TRBJ1-1; D call uncertain. The CDR3 spans 14 residues. The V and J ends lost 0 bases and 4 bases respectively, with 9 bases between them. Germline CDR1 and CDR2: MNHEY and SMNVEV (reference sequence). The CDR3 nucleotides read TGTGCCAGCAGTTTATCGGAGGTGGGCACTGAAGCTTTCTTT. Protein sequence: CASSLSEVGTEAFF.

The chain has TRBV19 and TRBJ2-2; 10 nucleotides match TRBD1. The CDR3 loop spans 16 amino acids. V was pared by 7 bases and J by 7 bases, with 12 bases of the junction left unmatched. From germline, CDR1 is LNHDA and CDR2 SQIVND (reference sequence). For the CDR3, the DNA is TGTGCCAGTATCCTGACAGGGGGCATGGCTTTCGGGGAGCTGTTTTTT. It translates to CASILTGGMAFGELFF.

The chain couples TRBV7-8 to TRBJ1-2; D unclear. The CDR3 has 14 amino acids. Germline loops: CDR1 SGHVS, CDR2 FQNEAQ. V gave up 5 bases and J gave up 5 bases, with 15 bases separating them. CDR3 sequence reads: CASSPTGDSYGYTF. For the CDR3, the DNA is TGTGCCAGCAGCCCGACGGGAGACTCATATGGCTACACCTTC. The whole variable domain, remainder taken from reference TRBV7-8 and TRBJ1-2, is GAGVSQSPRYKVAKRGQDVALRCDPISGHVSLFWYQQALGQGPEFLTYFQNEAQLDKSGLPSDRFFAERPEGSVSTLKIQRTQQEDSAVYLCASSPTGDSYGYTFGSGTRLTVV.